This T cell receptor (beta chain) derives from a study of response to subunit inactivated influenza vaccine. Whole-study results and caveats: Authors suggested each seasonal flu vaccination may recruit only limited numbers of new T cells.

TCRdb re-called the RT-PCR reads through MiXCR, storing one row per CDR3 protein. In the table there are more than 700,000 distinct CDR3 sequences, 21% of which are singletons. This clonotype showed up just a few times. No antigen is known for it. CDR3 length: 14 residues. Germline V CDR1 and CDR2: SEHNR, FQNEAQ (reference sequence). Trimming took 7 bases from V and 3 from J; bases not matched to a gene: 7. The sequenced sample was PBMCs from blood, obtained approximately 5 days after vaccination. The V and J genes are TRBV7-9 and TRBJ2-7; 9 bases align to TRBD2. This clonotype was sampled from a man aged 45 to 65 who received an inactivated influenza vaccine. The CDR3 loop reads CASTVSGGNYEQYF. DNA for the CDR3: TGTGCCAGCACCGTTAGCGGGGGCAACTACGAGCAGTACTTC.